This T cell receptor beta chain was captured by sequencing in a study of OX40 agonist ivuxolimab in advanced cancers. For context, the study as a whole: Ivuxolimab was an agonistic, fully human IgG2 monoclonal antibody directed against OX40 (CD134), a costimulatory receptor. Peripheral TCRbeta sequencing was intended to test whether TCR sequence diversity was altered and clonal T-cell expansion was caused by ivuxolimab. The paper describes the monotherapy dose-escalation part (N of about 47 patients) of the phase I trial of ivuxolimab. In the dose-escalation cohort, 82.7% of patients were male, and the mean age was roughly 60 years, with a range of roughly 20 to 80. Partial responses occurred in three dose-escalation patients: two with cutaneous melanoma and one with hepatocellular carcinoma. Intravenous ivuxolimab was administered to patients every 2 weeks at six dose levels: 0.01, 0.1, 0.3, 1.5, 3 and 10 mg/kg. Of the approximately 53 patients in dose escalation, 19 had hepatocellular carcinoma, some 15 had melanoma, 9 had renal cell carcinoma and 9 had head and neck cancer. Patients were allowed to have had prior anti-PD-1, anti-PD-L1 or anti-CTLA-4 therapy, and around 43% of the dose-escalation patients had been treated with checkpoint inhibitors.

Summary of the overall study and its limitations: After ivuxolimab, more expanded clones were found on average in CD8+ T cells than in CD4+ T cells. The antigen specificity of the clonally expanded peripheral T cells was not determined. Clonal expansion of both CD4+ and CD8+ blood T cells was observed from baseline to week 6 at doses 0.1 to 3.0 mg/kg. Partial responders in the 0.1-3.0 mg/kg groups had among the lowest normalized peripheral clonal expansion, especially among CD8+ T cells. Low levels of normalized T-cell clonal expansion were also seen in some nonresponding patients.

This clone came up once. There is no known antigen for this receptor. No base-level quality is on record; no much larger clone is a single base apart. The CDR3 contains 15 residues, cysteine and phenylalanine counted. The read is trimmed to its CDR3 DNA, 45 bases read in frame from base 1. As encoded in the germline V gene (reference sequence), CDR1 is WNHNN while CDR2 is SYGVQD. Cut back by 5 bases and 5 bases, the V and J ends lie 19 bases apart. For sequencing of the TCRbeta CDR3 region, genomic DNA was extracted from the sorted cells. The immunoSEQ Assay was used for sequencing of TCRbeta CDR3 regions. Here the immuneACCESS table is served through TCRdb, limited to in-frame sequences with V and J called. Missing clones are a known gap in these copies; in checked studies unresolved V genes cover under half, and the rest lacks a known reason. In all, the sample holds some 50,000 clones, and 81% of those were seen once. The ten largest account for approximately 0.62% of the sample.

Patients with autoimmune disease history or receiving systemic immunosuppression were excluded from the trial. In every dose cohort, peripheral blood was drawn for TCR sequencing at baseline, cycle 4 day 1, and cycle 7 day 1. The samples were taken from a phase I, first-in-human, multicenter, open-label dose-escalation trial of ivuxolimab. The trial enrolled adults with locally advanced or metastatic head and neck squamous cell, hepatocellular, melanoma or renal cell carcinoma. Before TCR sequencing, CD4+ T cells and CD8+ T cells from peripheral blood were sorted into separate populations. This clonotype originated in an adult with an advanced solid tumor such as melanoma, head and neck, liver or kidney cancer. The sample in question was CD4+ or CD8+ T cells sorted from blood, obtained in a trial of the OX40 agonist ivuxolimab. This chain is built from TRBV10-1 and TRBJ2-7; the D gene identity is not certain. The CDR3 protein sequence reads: CASSSNNPAPDEQYF. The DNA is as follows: TGCGCCAGCAGTTCTAACAACCCTGCCCCCGACGAGCAGTACTTC.